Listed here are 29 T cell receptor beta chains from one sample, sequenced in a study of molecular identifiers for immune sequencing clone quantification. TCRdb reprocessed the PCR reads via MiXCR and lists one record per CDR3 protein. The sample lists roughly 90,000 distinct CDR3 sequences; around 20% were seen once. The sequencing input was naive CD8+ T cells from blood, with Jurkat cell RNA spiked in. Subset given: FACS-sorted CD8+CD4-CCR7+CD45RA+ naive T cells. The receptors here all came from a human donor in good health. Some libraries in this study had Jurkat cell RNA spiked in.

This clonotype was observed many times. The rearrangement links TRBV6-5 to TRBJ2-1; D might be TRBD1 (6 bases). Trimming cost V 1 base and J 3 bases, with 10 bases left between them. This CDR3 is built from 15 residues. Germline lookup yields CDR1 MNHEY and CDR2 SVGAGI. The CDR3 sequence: CASSYFQGGYNEQFF. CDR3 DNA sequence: TGTGCCAGCAGTTACTTTCAAGGGGGCTACAATGAGCAGTTCTTC.

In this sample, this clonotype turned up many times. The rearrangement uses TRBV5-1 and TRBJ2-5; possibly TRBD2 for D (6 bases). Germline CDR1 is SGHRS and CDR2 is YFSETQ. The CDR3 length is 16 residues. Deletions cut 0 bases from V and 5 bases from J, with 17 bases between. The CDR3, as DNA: TGCGCCAGCAGCTTGGAGGGACTTTCCATGATGGAGACCCAGTACTTC. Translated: CASSLEGLSMMETQYF.

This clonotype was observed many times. CDR3 DNA: TGTGCCAGCAGTTATCTGGCGGGATTCTCAGATACGCAGTATTTT. As protein: CASSYLAGFSDTQYF. The rearrangement joins TRBV6-2 or TRBV6-3 to TRBJ2-3; weak D call: TRBD2 (6 bases). The germline CDR1 and CDR2 sequences are MNHEY and SVGEGT. Between the trimmed V and J ends, which lost 3 bases and 4 bases, there was a span of 14 bases. This CDR3 contains 15 residues.

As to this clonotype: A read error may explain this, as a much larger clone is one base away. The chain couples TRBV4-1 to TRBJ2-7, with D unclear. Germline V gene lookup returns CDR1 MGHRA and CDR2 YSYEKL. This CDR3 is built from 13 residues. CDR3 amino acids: CAGSQEGPYEQYF. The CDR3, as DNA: TGCGCCGGCAGCCAAGAAGGCCCTTACGAGCAGTACTTC.

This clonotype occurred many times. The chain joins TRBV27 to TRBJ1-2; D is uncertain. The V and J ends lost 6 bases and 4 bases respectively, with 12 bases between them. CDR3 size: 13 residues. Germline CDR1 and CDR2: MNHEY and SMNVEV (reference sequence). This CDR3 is CASRNLESYGYTF. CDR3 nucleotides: TGTGCCAGCAGAAACCTTGAAAGCTATGGCTACACCTTC.

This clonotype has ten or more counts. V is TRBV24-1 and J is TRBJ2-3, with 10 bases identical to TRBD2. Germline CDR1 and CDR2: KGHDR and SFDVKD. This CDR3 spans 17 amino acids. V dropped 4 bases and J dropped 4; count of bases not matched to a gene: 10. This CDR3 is CATSDLESGRDADTQYF. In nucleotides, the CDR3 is TGTGCCACCAGTGACTTAGAAAGCGGGAGGGACGCAGATACGCAGTATTTT.

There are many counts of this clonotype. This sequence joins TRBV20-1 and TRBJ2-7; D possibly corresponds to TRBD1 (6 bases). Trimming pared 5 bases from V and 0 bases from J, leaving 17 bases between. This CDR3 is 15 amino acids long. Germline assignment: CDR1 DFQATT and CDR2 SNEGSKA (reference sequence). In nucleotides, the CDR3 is TGCAGTGCTTTTACCGGGACAACGAGCTCCTACGAGCAGTACTTC. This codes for CSAFTGTTSSYEQYF.

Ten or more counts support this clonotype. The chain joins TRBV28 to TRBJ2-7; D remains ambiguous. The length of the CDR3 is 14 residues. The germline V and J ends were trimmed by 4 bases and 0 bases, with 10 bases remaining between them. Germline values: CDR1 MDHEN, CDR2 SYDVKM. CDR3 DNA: TGTGCCAGCAGTTCTGGGTTAGCCTCCTACGAGCAGTACTTC. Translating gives CASSSGLASYEQYF.

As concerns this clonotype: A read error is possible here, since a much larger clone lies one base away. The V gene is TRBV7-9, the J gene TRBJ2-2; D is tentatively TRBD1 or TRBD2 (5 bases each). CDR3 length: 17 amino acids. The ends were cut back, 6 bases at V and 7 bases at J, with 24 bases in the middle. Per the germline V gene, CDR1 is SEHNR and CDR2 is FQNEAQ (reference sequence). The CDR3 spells CASRSRGGSPGIGELFF. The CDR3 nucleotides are TGTGCCAGCAGATCACGGGGCGGATCACCAGGGATCGGGGAGCTGTTTTTT.

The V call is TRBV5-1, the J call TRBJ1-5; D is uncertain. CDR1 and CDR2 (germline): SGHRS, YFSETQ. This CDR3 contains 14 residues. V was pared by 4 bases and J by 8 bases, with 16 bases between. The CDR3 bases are TGCGCCAGCAGCCCCAGGTCACCTGTCGAGCCCCAGCATTTT. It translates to CASSPRSPVEPQHF.

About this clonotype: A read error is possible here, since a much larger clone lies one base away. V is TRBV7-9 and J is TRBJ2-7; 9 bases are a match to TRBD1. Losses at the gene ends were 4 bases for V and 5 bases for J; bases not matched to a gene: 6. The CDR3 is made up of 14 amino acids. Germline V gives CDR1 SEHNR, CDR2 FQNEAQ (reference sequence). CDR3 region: CASSSGQGVHEQYF. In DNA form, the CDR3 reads TGTGCCAGCAGCTCGGGACAGGGAGTCCACGAGCAGTACTTC.

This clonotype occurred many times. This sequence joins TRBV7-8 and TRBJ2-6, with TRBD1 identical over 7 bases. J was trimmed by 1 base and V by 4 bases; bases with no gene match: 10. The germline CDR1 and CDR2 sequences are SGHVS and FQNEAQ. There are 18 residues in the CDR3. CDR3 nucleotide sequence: TGTGCCAGCAGCTCCCGGGACAGTGTTCATTCTGGGGCCAACGTCCTGACTTTC. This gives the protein CASSSRDSVHSGANVLTF.

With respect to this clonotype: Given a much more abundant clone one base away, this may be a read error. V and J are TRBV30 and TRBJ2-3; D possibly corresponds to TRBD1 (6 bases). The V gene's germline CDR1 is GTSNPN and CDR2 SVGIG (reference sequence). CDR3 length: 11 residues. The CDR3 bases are TGTGCCTGTACAGGGTCAGATACGCAGTGTTTT. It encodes CACTGSDTQCF. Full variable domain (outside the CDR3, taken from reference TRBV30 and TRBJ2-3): SQTIHQWPATLVQPVGSPLSLECTVEGTSNPNLYWYRQAAGRGLQLLFYSVGIGQISSEVPQNLSASRPQDRQFILSSKKLLLSDSGFYLCACTGSDTQCFGPGTRLTVL.

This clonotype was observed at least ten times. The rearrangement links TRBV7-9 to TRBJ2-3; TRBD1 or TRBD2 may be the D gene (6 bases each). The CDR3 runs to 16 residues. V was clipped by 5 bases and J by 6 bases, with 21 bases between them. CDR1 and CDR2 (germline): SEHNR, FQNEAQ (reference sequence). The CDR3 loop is CASSGRGPGASDTQYF. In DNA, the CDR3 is TGTGCCAGCAGCGGCCGGGGGCCTGGTGCTAGCGATACGCAGTATTTT.

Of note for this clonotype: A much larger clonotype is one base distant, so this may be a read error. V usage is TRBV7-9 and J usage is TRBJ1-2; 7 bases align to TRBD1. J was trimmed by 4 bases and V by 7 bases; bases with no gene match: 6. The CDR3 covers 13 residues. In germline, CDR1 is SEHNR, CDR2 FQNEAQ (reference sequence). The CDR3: CASNSGQSYGYTF. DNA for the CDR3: TGTGCCAGCAACTCGGGACAGAGCTATGGCTACACCTTC.

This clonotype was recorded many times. The CDR3, as DNA: TGTGCCAGCAGCTTAGCAAGGGACGAAGTTCACACAGATACGCAGTATTTT. Translation gives CASSLARDEVHTDTQYF. The V gene is TRBV7-8, the J gene TRBJ2-3; TRBD1 or TRBD2 may be the D gene (5 bases each). CDR1 is SGHVS, CDR2 FQNEAQ, per germline. This CDR3 spans 17 amino acids. With 0 bases removed from V and 2 bases from J, the gap between germline ends came to 15 bases.

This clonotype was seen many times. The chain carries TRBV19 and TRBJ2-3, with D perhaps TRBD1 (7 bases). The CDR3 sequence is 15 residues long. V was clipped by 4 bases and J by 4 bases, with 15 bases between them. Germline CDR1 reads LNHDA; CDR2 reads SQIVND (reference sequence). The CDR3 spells CASSNTQGGADTQYF. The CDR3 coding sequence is TGTGCCAGTAGTAACACCCAGGGGGGCGCAGATACGCAGTATTTT.

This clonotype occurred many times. The CDR3 DNA follows: TGTGCCACCAGCAGAGATCCCCCCCGGGTACGAGATAAGAATTCACCCCTCCACTTT. Translation gives CATSRDPPRVRDKNSPLHF. The J gene is TRBJ1-6, the V gene TRBV15; no clear D. The CDR3 spans 19 residues. Germline CDR1 is LNHNV and CDR2 is YYDKDF (reference sequence). Trimming took 0 bases from V and 7 from J, leaving 22 bases between them.

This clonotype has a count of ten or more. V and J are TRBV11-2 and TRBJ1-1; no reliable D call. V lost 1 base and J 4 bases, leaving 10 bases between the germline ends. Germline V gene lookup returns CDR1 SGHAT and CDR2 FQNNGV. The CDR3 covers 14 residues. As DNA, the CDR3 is TGTGCCAGCAGCTTAGCCCGAGTGAGCACTGAAGCTTTCTTT. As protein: CASSLARVSTEAFF.

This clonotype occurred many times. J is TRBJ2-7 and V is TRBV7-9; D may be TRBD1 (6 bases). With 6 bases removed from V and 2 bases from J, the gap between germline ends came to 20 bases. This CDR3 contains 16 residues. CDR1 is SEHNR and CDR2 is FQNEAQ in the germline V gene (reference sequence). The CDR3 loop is CASSTNTGMRPYEQYF. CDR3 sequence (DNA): TGTGCCAGCAGTACTAATACAGGGATGAGGCCCTACGAGCAGTACTTC.

CDR3 loop: CASSYSMGGSTEAFF. The CDR3 DNA follows: TGTGCCAGCAGTTACTCGATGGGAGGGAGCACTGAAGCTTTCTTT. The chain combines TRBV6-5 with TRBJ1-1; D remains ambiguous. The CDR3 contains 15 residues. The V gene's germline CDR1 is MNHEY and CDR2 SVGAGI. Trimming left V 0 bases short and J 4 bases short, with 12 bases between.

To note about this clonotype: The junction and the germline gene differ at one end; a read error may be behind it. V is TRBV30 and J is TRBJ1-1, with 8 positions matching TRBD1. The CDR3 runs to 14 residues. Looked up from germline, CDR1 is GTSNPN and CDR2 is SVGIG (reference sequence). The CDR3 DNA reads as TGTGCCTGGAGTCCCGGGACAGGACGGACCGAAGCTCTCTTT. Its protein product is CAWSPGTGRTEALF.

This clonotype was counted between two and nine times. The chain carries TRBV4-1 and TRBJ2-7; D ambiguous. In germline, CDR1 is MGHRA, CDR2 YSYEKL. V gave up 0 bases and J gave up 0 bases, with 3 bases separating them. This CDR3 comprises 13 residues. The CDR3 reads CASSQEPSYEQYF. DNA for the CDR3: TGCGCCAGCAGCCAAGAACCCTCCTACGAGCAGTACTTC.

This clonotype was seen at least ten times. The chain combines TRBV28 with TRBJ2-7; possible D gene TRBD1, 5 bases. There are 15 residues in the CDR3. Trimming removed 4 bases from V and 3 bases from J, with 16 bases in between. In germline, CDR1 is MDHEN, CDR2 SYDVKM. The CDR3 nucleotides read TGTGCCAGCAGTTCGACCCTTGACAGTCGCTACGAGCAGTACTTC. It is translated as CASSSTLDSRYEQYF.

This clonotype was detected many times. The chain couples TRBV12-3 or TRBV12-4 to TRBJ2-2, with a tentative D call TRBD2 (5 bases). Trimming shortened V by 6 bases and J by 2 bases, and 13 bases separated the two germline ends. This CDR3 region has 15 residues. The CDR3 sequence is CASSPRDTNTGELFF. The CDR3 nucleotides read TGTGCCAGCAGCCCCCGGGATACCAACACCGGGGAGCTGTTTTTT.

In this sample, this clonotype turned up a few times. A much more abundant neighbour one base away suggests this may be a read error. Here the CDR3 DNA reads TGTGCCAGCAGTTTTTCTAGGACCGTGAACACTGAAGCTTTCTTT. This translates into CASSFSRTVNTEAFF. V usage is TRBV27 and J usage is TRBJ1-1; D is unresolved. V shed 3 bases and J shed 0 bases, with 11 bases lying between them. This CDR3 region has 15 residues. Germline V gene sequence: CDR1 MNHEY, CDR2 SMNVEV (reference sequence).

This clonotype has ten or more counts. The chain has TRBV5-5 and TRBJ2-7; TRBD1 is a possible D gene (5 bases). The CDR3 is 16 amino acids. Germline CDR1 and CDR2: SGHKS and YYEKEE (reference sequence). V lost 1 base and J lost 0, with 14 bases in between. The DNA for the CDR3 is TGTGCCAGCAGCTTGAGAGGTCCGCAGGGCTCCTACGAGCAGTACTTC. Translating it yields CASSLRGPQGSYEQYF. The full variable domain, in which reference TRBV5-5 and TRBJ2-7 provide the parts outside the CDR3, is DAGVTQSPTHLIKTRGQQVTLRCSPISGHKSVSWYQQVLGQGPQFIFQYYEKEERGRGNFPDRFSARQFPNYSSELNVNALLLGDSALYLCASSLRGPQGSYEQYFGPGTRLTVT.

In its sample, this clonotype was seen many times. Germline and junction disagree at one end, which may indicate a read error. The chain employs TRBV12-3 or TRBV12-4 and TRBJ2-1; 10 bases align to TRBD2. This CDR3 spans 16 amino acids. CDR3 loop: CASSLAGVSSYNEQFF. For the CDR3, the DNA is TGTGCCAGCAGTCTAGCGGGGGTAAGCTCCTACAATGAGCAGTTCTTC.

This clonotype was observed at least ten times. The CDR3 loop is CASSLVQGAYEQYF. Here the CDR3 DNA reads TGCGCCAGCAGCTTGGTCCAGGGGGCCTACGAGCAGTACTTC. The chain joins TRBV5-1 to TRBJ2-7; 7 nucleotides line up with TRBD1. The CDR3 totals 14 residues. V shed 0 bases, J shed 2 bases, and the junction held 2 bases outside the gene matches. Germline values: CDR1 SGHRS, CDR2 YFSETQ.